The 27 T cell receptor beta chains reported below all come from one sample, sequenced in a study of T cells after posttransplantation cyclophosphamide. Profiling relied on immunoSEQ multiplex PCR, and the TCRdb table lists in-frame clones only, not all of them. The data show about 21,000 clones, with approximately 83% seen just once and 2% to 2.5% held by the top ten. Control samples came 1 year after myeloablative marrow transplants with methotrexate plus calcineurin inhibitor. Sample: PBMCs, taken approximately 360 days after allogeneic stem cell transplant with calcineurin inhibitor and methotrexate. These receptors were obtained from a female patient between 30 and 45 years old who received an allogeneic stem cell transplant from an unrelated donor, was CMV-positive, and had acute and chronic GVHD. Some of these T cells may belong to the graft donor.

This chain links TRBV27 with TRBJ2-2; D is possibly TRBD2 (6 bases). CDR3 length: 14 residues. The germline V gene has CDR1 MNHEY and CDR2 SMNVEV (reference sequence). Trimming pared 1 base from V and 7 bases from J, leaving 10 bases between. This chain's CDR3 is CASSLLEGNGELFF. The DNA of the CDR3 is TGTGCCAGCAGTTTATTGGAGGGCAACGGGGAGCTGTTTTTT.

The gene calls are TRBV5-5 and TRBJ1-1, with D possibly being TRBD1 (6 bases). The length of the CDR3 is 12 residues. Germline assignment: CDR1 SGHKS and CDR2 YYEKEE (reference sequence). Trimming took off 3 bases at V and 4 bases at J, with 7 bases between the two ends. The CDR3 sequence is CASSSDSTEAFF. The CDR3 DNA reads TGTGCCAGCAGCTCGGACAGCACTGAAGCTTTCTTT.

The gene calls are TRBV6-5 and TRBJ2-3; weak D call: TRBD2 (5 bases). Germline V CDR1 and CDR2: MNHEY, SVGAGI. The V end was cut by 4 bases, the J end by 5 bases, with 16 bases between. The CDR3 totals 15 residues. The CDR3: CASSLDYRIEDTQYF. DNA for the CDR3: TGTGCCAGCAGTTTAGACTACCGGATAGAAGATACGCAGTATTTT.

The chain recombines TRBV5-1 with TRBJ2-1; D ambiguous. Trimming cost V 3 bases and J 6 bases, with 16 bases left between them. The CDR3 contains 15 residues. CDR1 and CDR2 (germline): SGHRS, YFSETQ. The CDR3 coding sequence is TGCGCCAGCAGCTCAAAACCCACAGCCTTCAATGAGCAGTTCTTC. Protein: CASSSKPTAFNEQFF.

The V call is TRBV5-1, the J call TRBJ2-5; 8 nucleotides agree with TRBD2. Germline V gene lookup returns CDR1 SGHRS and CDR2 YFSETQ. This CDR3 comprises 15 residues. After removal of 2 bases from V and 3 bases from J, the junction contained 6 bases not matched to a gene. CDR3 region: CASSLAGVGKETQYF. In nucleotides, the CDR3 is TGCGCCAGCAGCTTAGCGGGGGTGGGCAAAGAGACCCAGTACTTC.

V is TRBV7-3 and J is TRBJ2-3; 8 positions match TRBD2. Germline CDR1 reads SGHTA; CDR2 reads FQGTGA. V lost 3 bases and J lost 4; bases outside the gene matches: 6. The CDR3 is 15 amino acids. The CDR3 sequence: CASSLRTGGADTQYF. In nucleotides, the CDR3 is TGTGCCAGCAGCTTGAGGACGGGGGGGGCAGATACGCAGTATTTT. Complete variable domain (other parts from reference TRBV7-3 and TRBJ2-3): GAGVSQTPSNKVTEKGKYVELRCDPISGHTALYWYRQSLGQGPEFLIYFQGTGAADDSGLPNDRFFAVRPEGSVSTLKIQRTERGDSAVYLCASSLRTGGADTQYFGPGTRLTVL.

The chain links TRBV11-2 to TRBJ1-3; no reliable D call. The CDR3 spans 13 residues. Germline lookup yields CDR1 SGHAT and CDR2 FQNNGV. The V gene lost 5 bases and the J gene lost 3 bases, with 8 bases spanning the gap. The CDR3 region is CASSAVLGNTIYF. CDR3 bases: TGTGCCAGCAGCGCTGTACTTGGAAACACCATATATTTT.

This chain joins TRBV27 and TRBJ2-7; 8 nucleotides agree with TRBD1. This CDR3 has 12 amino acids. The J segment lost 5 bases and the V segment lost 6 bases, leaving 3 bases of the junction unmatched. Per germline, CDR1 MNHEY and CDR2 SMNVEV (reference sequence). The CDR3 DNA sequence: TGTGCCAGCAGCCAGGGGGCTGACGAGCAGTACTTC. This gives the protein CASSQGADEQYF.

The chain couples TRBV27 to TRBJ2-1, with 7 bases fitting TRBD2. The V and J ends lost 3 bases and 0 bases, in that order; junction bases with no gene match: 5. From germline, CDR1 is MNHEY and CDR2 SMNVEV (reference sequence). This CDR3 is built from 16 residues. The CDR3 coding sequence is TGTGCCAGCAGTTTTAGGCGGGAGAGCTCCTACAATGAGCAGTTCTTC. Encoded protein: CASSFRRESSYNEQFF.

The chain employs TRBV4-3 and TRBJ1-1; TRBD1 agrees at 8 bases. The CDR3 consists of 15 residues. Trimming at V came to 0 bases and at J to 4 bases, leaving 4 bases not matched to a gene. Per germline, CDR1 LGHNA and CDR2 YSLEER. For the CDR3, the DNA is TGCGCCAGCAGCCAAGACAGAACAGGGGGCACTGAAGCTTTCTTT. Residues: CASSQDRTGGTEAFF.

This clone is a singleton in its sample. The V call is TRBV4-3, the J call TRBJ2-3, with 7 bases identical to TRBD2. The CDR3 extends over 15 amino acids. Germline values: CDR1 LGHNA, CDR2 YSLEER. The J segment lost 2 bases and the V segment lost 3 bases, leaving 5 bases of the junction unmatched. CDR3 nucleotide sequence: TGCGCCAGCAGCCAGCTAGCGGTCCACACAGATACGCAGTATTTT. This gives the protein CASSQLAVHTDTQYF.

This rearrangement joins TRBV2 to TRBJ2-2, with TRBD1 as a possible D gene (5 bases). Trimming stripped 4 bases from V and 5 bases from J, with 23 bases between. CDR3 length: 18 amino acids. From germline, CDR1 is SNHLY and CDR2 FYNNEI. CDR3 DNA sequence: TGTGCCAGCAGTGTAGTTGGGGCAGGGTCGGTGAGGACCGGGGAGCTGTTTTTT. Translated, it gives CASSVVGAGSVRTGELFF.

CDR3 sequence reads: CASSLGTQGREQFF. The CDR3 DNA is TGTGCCAGCAGCTTAGGAACACAGGGACGTGAGCAGTTCTTC. This chain connects TRBV7-9 to TRBJ2-1, with D maybe TRBD1 (6 bases). Trimming left V 1 base short and J 9 bases short, with 13 bases between. CDR3 size: 14 residues. CDR1 is SEHNR and CDR2 is FQNEAQ in the germline V gene (reference sequence).

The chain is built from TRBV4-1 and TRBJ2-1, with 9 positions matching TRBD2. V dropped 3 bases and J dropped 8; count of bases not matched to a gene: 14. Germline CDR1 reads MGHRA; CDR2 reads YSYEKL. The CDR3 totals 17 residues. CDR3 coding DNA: TGCGCCAGCAGCCAGACTCAAGGCGGGGGGGCCTCGGATGAGCAGTTCTTC. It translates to CASSQTQGGGASDEQFF.

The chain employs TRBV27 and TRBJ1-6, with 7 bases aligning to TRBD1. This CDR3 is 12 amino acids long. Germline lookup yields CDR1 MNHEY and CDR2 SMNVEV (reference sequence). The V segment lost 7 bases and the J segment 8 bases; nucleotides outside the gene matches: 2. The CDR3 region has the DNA TGTGCCAGCACTGACAGGGATTCACCCCTCCACTTT. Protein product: CASTDRDSPLHF.

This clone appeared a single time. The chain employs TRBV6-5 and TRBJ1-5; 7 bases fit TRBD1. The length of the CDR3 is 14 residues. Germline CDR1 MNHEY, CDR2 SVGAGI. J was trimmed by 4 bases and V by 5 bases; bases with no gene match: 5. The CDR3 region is CASSPGQPNQPQHF. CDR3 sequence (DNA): TGTGCCAGCAGTCCGGGACAGCCGAATCAGCCCCAGCATTTT.

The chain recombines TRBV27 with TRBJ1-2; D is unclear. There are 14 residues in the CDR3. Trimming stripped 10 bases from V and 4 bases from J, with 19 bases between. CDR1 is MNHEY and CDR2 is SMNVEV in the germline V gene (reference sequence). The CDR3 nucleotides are TGTGCCACCCCTTCTGATCACGGGGTCTATGGCTACACCTTC. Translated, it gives CATPSDHGVYGYTF.

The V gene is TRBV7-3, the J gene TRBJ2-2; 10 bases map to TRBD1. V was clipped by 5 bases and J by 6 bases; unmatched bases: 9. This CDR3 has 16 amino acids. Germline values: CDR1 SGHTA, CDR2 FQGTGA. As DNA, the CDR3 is TGTGCCAGCAGCCTAAGTGTAGGGACAGGGGCCGGGGAGCTGTTTTTT. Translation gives CASSLSVGTGAGELFF.

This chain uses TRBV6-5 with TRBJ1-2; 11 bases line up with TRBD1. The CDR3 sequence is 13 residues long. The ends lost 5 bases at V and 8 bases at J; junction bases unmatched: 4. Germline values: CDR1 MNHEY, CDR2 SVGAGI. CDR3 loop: CASSRGQGDGYTF. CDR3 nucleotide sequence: TGTGCCAGCAGTAGGGGACAGGGGGACGGCTACACCTTC.

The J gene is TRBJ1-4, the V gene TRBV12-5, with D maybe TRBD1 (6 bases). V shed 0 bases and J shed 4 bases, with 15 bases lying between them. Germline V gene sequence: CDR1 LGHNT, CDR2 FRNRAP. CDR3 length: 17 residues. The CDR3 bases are TGTGCTAGTGGTTTGGTTATCGGGGGGCGAGGTAATGAAAAACTGTTTTTT. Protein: CASGLVIGGRGNEKLFF.

The CDR3 nucleotides read TGTGCCAGTAGTATCGGGGGGACCCCTGAGCAGTTCTTC. It translates to CASSIGGTPEQFF. The chain joins TRBV19 to TRBJ2-1; 7 bases align to TRBD2. V lost 3 bases, J lost 9 bases, and 5 bases stayed unmatched. The CDR3 runs to 13 residues. Germline lookup yields CDR1 LNHDA and CDR2 SQIVND (reference sequence).

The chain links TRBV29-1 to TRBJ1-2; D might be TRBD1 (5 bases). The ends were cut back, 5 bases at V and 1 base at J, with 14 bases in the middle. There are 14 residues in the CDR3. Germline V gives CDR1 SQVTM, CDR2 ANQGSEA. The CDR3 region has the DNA TGCAGCGTTTCCGGGACTTCGGGTAACTATGGCTACACCTTC. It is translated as CSVSGTSGNYGYTF.

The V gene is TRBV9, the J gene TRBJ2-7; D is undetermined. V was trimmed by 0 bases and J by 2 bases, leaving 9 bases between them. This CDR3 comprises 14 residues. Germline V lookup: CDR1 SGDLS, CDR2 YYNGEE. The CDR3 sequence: CASSVEPNPYEQYF. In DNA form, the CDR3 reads TGTGCCAGCAGCGTAGAGCCTAATCCCTACGAGCAGTACTTC.

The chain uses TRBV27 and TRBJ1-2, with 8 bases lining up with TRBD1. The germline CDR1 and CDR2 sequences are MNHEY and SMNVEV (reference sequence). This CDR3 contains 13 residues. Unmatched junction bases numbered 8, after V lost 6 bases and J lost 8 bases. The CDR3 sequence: CASSHDRGGGYTF. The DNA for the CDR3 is TGTGCCAGCAGCCATGACAGGGGCGGGGGCTACACCTTC.

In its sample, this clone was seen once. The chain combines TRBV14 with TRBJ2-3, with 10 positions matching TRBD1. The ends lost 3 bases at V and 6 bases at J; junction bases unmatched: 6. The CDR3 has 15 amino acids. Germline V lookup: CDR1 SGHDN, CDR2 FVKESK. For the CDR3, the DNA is TGTGCCAGCAGCCACCGACAGGGGGCTAAGGATACGCAGTATTTT. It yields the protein CASSHRQGAKDTQYF.

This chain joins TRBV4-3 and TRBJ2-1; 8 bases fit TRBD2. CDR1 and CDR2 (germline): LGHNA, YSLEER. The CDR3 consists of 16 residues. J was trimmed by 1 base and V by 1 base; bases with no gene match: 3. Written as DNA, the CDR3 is TGCGCCAGCAGCCAAGCTATAGCGGGATCCTACAATGAGCAGTTCTTC. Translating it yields CASSQAIAGSYNEQFF.

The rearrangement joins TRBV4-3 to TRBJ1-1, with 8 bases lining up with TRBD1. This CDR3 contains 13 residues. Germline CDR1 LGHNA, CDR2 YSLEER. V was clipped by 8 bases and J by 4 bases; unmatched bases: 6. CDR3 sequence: CASASDRGTEAFF. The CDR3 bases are TGCGCCAGCGCTAGCGACAGGGGCACTGAAGCTTTCTTT.